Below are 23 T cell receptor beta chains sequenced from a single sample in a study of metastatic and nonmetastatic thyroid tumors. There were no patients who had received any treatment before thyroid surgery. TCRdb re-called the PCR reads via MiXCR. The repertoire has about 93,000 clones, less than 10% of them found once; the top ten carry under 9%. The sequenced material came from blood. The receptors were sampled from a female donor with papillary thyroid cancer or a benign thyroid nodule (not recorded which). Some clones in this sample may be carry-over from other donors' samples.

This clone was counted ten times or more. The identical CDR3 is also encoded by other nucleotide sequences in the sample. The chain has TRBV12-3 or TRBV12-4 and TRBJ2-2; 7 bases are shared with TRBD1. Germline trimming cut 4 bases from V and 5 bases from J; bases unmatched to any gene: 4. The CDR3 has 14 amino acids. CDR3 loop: CASSSTGITGELFF. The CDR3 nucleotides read TGTGCCAGCAGTTCGACAGGGATTACCGGGGAGCTGTTTTTT.

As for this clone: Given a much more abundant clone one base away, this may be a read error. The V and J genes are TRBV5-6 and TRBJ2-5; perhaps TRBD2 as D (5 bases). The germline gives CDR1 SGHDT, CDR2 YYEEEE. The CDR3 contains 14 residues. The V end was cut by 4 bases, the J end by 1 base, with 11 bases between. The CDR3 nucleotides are TGTGCCAGCAGCAGCGGAAAGTTCCAAGAGACCCAGTACTTC. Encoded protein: CASSSGKFQETQYF.

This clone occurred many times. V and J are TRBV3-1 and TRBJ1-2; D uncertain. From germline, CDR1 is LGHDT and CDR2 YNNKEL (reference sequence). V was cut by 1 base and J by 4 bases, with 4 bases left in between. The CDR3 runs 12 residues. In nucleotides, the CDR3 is TGTGCCAGCAGCCAAGGCCGCTATGGCTACACCTTC. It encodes CASSQGRYGYTF.

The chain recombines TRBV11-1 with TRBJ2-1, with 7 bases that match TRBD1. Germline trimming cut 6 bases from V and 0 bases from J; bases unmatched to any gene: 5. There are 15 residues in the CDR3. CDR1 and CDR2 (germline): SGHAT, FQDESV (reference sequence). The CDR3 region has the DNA TGTGCCAGCAGTCAAGGACAGGCCTCCTACAATGAGCAGTTCTTC. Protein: CASSQGQASYNEQFF. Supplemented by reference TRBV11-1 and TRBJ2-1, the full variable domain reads EAEVAQSPRYKITEKSQAVAFWCDPISGHATLYWYRQILGQGPELLVQFQDESVVDDSQLPKDRFSAERLKGVDSTLKIQPAELGDSAMYLCASSQGQASYNEQFFGPGTRLTVL.

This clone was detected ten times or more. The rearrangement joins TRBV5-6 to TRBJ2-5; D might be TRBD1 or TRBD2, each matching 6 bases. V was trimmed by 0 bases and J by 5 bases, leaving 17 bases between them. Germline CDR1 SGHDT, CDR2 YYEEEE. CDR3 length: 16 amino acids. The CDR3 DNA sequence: TGTGCCAGCAGCTTGGAGGCTGTGACAGGAGGGGAGACCCAGTACTTC. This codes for CASSLEAVTGGETQYF.

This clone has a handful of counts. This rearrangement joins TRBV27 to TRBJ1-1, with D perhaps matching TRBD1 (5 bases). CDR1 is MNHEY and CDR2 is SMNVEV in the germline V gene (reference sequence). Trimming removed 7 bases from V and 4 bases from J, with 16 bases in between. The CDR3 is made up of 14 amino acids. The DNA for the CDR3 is TGTGCCAGCACCCCGTGGGGGACGGCCACTGAAGCTTTCTTT. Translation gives CASTPWGTATEAFF.

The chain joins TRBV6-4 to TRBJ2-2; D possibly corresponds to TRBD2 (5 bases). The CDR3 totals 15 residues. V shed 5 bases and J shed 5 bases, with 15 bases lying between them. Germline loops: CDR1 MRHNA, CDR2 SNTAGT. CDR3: CASSPIAGSTGELFF. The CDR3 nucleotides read TGTGCCAGCAGTCCTATCGCGGGCTCTACCGGGGAGCTGTTTTTT.

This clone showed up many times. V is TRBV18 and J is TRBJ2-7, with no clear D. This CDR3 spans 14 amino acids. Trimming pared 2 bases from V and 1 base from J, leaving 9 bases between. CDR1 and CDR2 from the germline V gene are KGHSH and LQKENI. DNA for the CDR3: TGTGCCAGCTCACCAGCGCAGGCTTCCTACGAGCAGTACTTC. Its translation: CASSPAQASYEQYF.

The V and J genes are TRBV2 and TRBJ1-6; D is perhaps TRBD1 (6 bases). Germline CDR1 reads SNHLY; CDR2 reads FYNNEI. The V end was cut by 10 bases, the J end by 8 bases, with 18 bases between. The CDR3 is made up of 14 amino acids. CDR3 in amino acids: CANTPGQLYSPLHF. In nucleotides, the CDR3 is TGTGCCAACACCCCGGGACAACTCTATTCACCCCTCCACTTT. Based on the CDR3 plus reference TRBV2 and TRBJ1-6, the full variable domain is EPEVTQTPSHQVTQMGQEVILRCVPISNHLYFYWYRQILGQKVEFLVSFYNNEISEKSEIFDDQFSVERPDGSNFTLKIRSTKLEDSAMYFCANTPGQLYSPLHFGNGTRLTVT.

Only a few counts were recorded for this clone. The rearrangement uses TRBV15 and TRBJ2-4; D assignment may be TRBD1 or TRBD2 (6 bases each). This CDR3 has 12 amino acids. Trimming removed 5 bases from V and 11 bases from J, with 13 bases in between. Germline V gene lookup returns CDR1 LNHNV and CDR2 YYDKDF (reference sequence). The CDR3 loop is CATSARGAVQYF. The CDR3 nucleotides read TGTGCCACCAGCGCTAGGGGGGCGGTTCAGTACTTC.

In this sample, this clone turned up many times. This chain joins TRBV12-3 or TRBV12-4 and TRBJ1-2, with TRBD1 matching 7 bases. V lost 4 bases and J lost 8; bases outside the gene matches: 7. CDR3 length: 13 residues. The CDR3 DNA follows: TGTGCCAGCAGTTCGACAGGGTGGCACGGCTACACCTTC. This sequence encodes CASSSTGWHGYTF.

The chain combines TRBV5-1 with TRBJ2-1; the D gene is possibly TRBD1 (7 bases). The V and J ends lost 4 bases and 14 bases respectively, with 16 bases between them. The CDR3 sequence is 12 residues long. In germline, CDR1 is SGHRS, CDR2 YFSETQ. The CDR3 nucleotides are TGCGCCAGCAGCCTGACTAGAGGGGGCAAGTTCTTC. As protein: CASSLTRGGKFF. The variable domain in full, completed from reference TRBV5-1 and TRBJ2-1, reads KAGVTQTPRYLIKTRGQQVTLSCSPISGHRSVSWYQQTPGQGLQFLFEYFSETQRNKGNFPGRFSGRQFSNSRSEMNVSTLELGDSALYLCASSLTRGGKFFGPGTRLTVL.

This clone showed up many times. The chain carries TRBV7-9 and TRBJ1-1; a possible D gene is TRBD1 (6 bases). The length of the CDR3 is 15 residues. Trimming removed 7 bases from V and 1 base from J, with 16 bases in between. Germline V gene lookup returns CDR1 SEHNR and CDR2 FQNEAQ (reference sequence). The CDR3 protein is CASTIREGENTEAFF. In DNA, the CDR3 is TGTGCCAGCACCATCAGGGAGGGGGAGAACACTGAAGCTTTCTTT.

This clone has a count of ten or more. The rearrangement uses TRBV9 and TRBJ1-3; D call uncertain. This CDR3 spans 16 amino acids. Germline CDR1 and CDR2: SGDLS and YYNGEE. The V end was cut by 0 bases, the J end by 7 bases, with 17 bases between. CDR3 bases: TGTGCCAGCAGCGTAGAATTGGGCGAGACGGTCAACACCATATATTTT. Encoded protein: CASSVELGETVNTIYF.

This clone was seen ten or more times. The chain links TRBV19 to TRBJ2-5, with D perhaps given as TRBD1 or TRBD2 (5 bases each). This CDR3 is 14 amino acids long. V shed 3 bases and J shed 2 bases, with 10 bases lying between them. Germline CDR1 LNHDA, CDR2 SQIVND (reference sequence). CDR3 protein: CASSMAGAQETQYF. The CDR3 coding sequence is TGTGCCAGTAGTATGGCCGGGGCTCAAGAGACCCAGTACTTC.

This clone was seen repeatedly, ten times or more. CDR3 DNA sequence: TGTGCCAGCTCACCACCGATAGGACACCCATCCTACGAGCAGTACTTC. Translated: CASSPPIGHPSYEQYF. The chain uses TRBV18 and TRBJ2-7; possibly TRBD1 for D (5 bases). Germline-derived CDR1 and CDR2 are KGHSH and LQKENI. The CDR3 covers 16 residues. The V end was cut by 0 bases, the J end by 1 base, with 13 bases between.

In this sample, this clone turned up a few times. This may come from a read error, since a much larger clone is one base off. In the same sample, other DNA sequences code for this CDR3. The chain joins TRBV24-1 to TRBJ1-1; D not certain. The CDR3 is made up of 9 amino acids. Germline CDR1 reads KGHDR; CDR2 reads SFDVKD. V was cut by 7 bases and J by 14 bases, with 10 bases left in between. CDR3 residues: CATSQGAFF. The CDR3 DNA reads TGTGCCACCAGCCAAGGAGCCTTCTTT.

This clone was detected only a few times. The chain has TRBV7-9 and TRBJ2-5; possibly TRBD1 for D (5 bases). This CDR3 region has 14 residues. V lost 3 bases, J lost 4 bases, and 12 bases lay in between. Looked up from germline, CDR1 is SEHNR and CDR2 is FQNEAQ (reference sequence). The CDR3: CASSFRHRGETQYF. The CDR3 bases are TGTGCCAGCAGCTTCCGACATAGGGGAGAGACCCAGTACTTC.

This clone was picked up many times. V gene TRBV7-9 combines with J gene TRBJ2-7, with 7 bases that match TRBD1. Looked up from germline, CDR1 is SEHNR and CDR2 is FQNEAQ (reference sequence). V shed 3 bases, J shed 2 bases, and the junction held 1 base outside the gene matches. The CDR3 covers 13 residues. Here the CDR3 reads CASSLTGTYEQYF. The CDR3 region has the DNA TGTGCCAGCAGCTTGACAGGGACCTACGAGCAGTACTTC. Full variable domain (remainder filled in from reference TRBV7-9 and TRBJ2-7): DTGVSQNPRHKITKRGQNVTFRCDPISEHNRLYWYRQTLGQGPEFLTYFQNEAQLEKSRLLSDRFSAERPKGSFSTLEIQRTEQGDSAMYLCASSLTGTYEQYFGPGTRLTVT.

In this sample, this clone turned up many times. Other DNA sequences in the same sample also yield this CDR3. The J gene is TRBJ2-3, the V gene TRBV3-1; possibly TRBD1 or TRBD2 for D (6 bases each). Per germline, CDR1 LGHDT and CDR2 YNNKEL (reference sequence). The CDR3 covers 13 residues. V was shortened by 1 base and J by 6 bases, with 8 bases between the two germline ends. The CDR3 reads CASSQGGGDTQYF. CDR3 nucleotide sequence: TGTGCCAGCAGCCAAGGAGGGGGGGATACGCAGTATTTT.

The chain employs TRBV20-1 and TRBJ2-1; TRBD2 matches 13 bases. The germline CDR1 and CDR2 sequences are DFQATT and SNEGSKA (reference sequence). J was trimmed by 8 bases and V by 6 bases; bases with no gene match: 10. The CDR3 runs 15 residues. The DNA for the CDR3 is TGCAGTGCGGGTAGGACTAGCGGGGGCCGGGATGAGCAGTTCTTC. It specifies CSAGRTSGGRDEQFF.

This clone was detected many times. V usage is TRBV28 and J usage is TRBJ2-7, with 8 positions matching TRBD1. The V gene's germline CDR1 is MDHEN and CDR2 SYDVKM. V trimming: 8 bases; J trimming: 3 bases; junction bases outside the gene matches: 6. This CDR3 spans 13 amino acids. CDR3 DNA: TGTGCCAGCGGGACAGGAATTTTCTACGAGCAGTACTTC. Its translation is CASGTGIFYEQYF.

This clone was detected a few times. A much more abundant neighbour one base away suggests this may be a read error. CDR3 coding DNA: TGTGCCAGCAGTGACAGGCGGAACACTGAAGCCTTCTTT. Translation gives CASSDRRNTEAFF. The gene calls are TRBV6-1 and TRBJ1-1; D remains unclear. The CDR3 runs to 13 residues. Per the germline V gene, CDR1 is MNHNS and CDR2 is SASEGT.